What follows is one TCR beta chain and its context. Its antigen is still unknown. Base qualities are not recorded, but no much larger clone differs from it by a single base. These data belong to a study of T cell responses to AZD1222 COVID-19 vaccine (dated by TCRdb to about 2021). Concerning the study at large: A total of approximately 230 trial participants underwent TCR sequencing, of whom 207 received two doses of AZD1222 and around 26 received two doses of the MenACWY control vaccine. Trial participants were enrolled by age into subgroups of 18-55, 56-69 and 70-plus years, and around 150, 28 and 57 TCR-sequenced participants, respectively, were included in these subgroups.

The time point label, as the study defines it: about 28 days (+/-7) after the second vaccine dose. The sample's treatment or condition label, in plain terms: meningococcal conjugate vaccine given as trial control. Vaccinee samples came from UK trials COV001 and COV002, including a single-blind randomized controlled phase 2/3 trial of AZD1222 (ChAdOx1 nCoV-19) in healthy adults. Trial participant PBMC samples were collected at day 0 and day 28 after the second dose for TCRbeta chain sequencing. Overall results and qualifications from the work: In the small 56-69-year group, the increase in depth fell short of significance, most likely because of low power. Nearly half of unique spike-specific TCRs reportedly recognized epitopes outside regions mutated in the B.1.351 and B.1.1.7 variants. Because no day 14 peak-response samples were available, repertoires were characterized only after the peak T cell response. The whole spike protein was spanned by vaccine-associated CD4 TCRs, and dominant responses were seen in regions 160-218 and 743-854. Most participants were white British and females outnumbered males, and the authors suggested that clonal diversity may have been underestimated. After two AZD1222 doses, both the breadth and the depth of spike-specific TCRs were significantly higher than at day 0 and than in MenACWY recipients. Conclusions about previously exposed vaccinees are limited because only five to seven AZD1222 recipients were SARS-CoV-2 seropositive at baseline.

Measured from the cysteine to the phenylalanine, the CDR3 is 13 residues long. Only CDR3 DNA is held: 39 bases, read in frame from base 1. CDR1 and CDR2, per the germline V gene (reference sequence), are LNHDA and SQIVND. Trimming accounts for 3 bases at V and 8 bases at J, while the number of junction bases matched to no gene is 6. The CDR3 regions of human TCRbeta chains were analyzed by immunosequencing. As for the authors' bioinformatics: Repertoire TCRs were matched against a reference library of SARS-CoV-2-specific TCRs generated with the MIRA antigen-specificity platform. Breadth was defined as the fraction of unique TCRs that were SARS-CoV-2-associated. Depth was defined as the fraction of total T cells that were SARS-CoV-2-associated. Using the MIRA data, each spike-specific TCR was mapped to the spike region that the TCR reacts to and placed in a CD4 or CD8 class. Log10-transformed breadth and depth values were compared by one-way ANOVA with Sidak's multiple comparisons tests. TCRdb retrieved this table from immuneACCESS and kept in-frame rearrangements only. Not all clones are present; in checked studies, unresolved V genes account for under half, and no reason is known for the remainder. From that table come the V and J calls and clone size; the DNA was used to work out D and trimming. For this sample the table gives some 80,000 clones, of which roughly 88% were detected only once. The top ten constitute less than 12% of the sample.

The TCR comes from an adult who received the MenACWY meningococcal vaccine as a control. Sequencing was performed on peripheral blood, taken 28 days after the second dose of the MenACWY control vaccine. The V and J segments used are TRBV19 and TRBJ1-2; TRBD1 lines up with 7 middle nucleotides. The CDR3 in this case is CASSIDREDGYTF. The DNA sequence is given as TGTGCCAGTAGTATCGACAGGGAGGACGGCTACACCTTC.